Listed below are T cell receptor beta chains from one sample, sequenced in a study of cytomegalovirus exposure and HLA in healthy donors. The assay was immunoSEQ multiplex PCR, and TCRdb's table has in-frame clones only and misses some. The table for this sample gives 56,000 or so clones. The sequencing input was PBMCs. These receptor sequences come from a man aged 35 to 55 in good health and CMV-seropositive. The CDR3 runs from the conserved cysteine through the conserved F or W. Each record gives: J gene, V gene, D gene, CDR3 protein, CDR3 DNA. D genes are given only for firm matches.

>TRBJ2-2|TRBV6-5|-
CASIPNSITAGELFF
TGTGCCAGCATACCTAACTCGATAACTGCCGGGGAGCTGTTTTTT
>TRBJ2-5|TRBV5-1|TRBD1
CASGGQGSQETQYF
TGCGCCAGCGGGGGACAGGGGAGCCAAGAGACCCAGTACTTC
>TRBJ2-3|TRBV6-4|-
CASSASPGISDTQYF
TGTGCCAGCAGTGCCTCCCCAGGAATTTCAGATACGCAGTATTTT
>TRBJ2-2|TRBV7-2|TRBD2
CASSLVGGLAVTGELFF
TGTGCCAGCAGCTTAGTGGGAGGGCTAGCGGTCACCGGGGAGCTGTTTTTT
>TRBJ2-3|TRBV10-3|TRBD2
CAISLAGADTQYF
TGTGCCATCTCCCTAGCGGGAGCGGATACGCAGTATTTT
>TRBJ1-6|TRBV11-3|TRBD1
CASSAQGQNSPLHF
TGTGCCAGCAGCGCACAGGGACAGAATTCACCCCTCCACTTT
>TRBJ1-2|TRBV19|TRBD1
CASTEGQSLGELYGYTF
TGTGCCAGTACCGAGGGACAGTCGCTGGGGGAGCTGTATGGCTACACCTTC
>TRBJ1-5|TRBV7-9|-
CASSRDSDQPQHF
TGTGCCAGCAGCAGAGACAGCGATCAGCCCCAGCATTTT
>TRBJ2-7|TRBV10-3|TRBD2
CAIRVASGGYEQYF
TGTGCCATCAGGGTGGCTAGCGGGGGGTACGAGCAGTACTTC
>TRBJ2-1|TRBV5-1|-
CASSLGGPGYNEQFF
TGCGCCAGCAGCTTGGGAGGGCCAGGTTACAATGAGCAGTTCTTC
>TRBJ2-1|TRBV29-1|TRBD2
CSVELAGVLNEQFF
TGCAGCGTTGAACTAGCGGGGGTTCTCAATGAGCAGTTCTTC